The sequence of this T cell receptor beta chain was determined in a study of blood T cell repertoires in COVID-19. At the level of the study: PBMCs, B-cell-depleted T cells, or T cells provided the cDNA or gDNA that made up the material.

This clone occurred once. The germline CDR1 and CDR2 sequences are SQVTM and ANQGSEA. The V and J ends lost 4 bases and 6 bases, in that order; junction bases with no gene match: 9. The CDR3 loop spans 13 amino acids. Original processing methods: Amplification of reference gene primers was used by the study to estimate nucleated cell counts. TCRdb's table, derived via immunoSEQ multiplex PCR, lists solely in-frame clones and lacks some. That table supplies the V and J calls and clone size; D and trimming were determined from the DNA. The sample has over 200,000 clones, about nine tenths seen once. Sequencing input: peripheral blood. This receptor was obtained from a man aged 35 to 55 with acute or convalescent COVID-19. The chain uses TRBV29-1 and TRBJ2-7, with 7 nucleotides matching TRBD1. The CDR3 DNA reads TGCAGCGTTGGGGGACAGTTGAGAAGCGAGCAGTACTTC. Its protein product is CSVGGQLRSEQYF.